A selection of T cell receptor beta chains follows, all from one sample in a study of blood T cell repertoires in COVID-19. Clones were sequenced by immunoSEQ multiplex PCR, and TCRdb holds only the in-frame ones, with some missing. This sample has some 220,000 clones, with roughly nine tenths found just once. The specimen sequenced was PBMCs or T cells enriched from blood (not recorded which). The receptors here all came from a woman aged 18-30 years in a cohort exposed to, infected with or recovered from COVID-19 (not recorded which). CDR3s include the opening cysteine and the closing phenylalanine or tryptophan. Each record gives: D gene, J gene, clone size, V gene, CDR3 protein, CDR3 DNA. A D gene is named only where the DNA matches it firmly. A clone size is listed for some rows: how often the clone was seen (once, few, many), or a class if it is expanded.

d_gene: NA
j_gene: TRBJ1-3
abundance: NA
v_gene: TRBV9
CDR3aa: CASNEQGSSGNTIYF
CDR3nt: TGTGCCAGCAACGAACAGGGTAGCTCTGGAAACACCATATATTTT

d_gene: TRBD1
j_gene: TRBJ1-6
abundance: NA
v_gene: TRBV10-3
CDR3aa: CAIRPGQGDSPLHF
CDR3nt: TGTGCCATCAGACCGGGACAGGGGGATTCACCCCTCCACTTT

d_gene: NA
j_gene: TRBJ1-5
abundance: NA
v_gene: TRBV9
CDR3aa: CASSEGGDSNQPQHF
CDR3nt: TGTGCCAGCAGCGAGGGAGGGGATAGCAATCAGCCCCAGCATTTT

d_gene: TRBD2
j_gene: TRBJ2-1
abundance: once
v_gene: TRBV29-1
CDR3aa: CSVEGGAGPNEQFF
CDR3nt: TGCAGCGTTGAGGGCGGAGCGGGACCCAATGAGCAGTTCTTC

d_gene: NA
j_gene: TRBJ1-4
abundance: NA
v_gene: TRBV7-9
CDR3aa: CASSLIRTVNEKLFF
CDR3nt: TGTGCCAGCAGCTTAATCCGGACAGTTAATGAAAAACTGTTTTTT

d_gene: NA
j_gene: TRBJ2-1
abundance: NA
v_gene: TRBV10-3
CDR3aa: CAISESTGRGRNEQFF
CDR3nt: TGTGCCATCAGTGAGTCTACCGGTCGGGGTCGGAATGAGCAGTTCTTC

d_gene: TRBD2
j_gene: TRBJ2-1
abundance: NA
v_gene: TRBV7-9
CDR3aa: CASSSRLAGGLYNEQFF
CDR3nt: TGTGCCAGCAGCTCCCGACTAGCGGGGGGACTTTACAATGAGCAGTTCTTC

d_gene: TRBD1
j_gene: TRBJ2-5
abundance: once
v_gene: TRBV11-3
CDR3aa: CAAGTGGETQYF
CDR3nt: TGTGCCGCCGGAACAGGGGGAGAGACCCAGTACTTC

d_gene: NA
j_gene: TRBJ2-1
abundance: NA
v_gene: TRBV27
CDR3aa: CASSLSSKAGEQFF
CDR3nt: TGTGCCAGCAGTTTATCGTCCAAGGCAGGGGAGCAGTTCTTC

d_gene: TRBD1
j_gene: TRBJ1-1
abundance: NA
v_gene: TRBV5-1
CDR3aa: CASLPGTGYTEAFF
CDR3nt: TGCGCCAGTTTGCCCGGGACAGGGTACACTGAAGCTTTCTTT

d_gene: TRBD1
j_gene: TRBJ1-6
abundance: few
v_gene: TRBV2
CDR3aa: CASSWDRQGNSPLHF
CDR3nt: TGTGCCAGCAGTTGGGACAGGCAGGGCAATTCACCCCTCCACTTT

d_gene: TRBD1
j_gene: TRBJ2-3
abundance: NA
v_gene: TRBV27
CDR3aa: CASSTNDRGFTDTQYF
CDR3nt: TGTGCCAGCAGTACAAACGACAGGGGGTTCACAGATACGCAGTATTTT

d_gene: TRBD1
j_gene: TRBJ2-7
abundance: once
v_gene: TRBV27
CDR3aa: CASSPTGQGSVYEQYF
CDR3nt: TGTGCCAGCAGTCCTACCGGACAGGGGAGCGTCTACGAGCAGTACTTC

d_gene: NA
j_gene: TRBJ2-7
abundance: NA
v_gene: TRBV10-1
CDR3aa: CASSLRRTPYEQYF
CDR3nt: TGCGCCAGCAGTTTACGACGGACACCCTACGAGCAGTACTTC

d_gene: TRBD2
j_gene: TRBJ2-5
abundance: few
v_gene: TRBV5-4
CDR3aa: CASSTKELAGETQYF
CDR3nt: TGTGCCAGCTCCACAAAAGAACTAGCGGGGGAGACCCAGTACTTC

d_gene: NA
j_gene: TRBJ2-3
abundance: once
v_gene: TRBV9
CDR3aa: CASSVVPFFGGTTDTQYF
CDR3nt: TGTGCCAGCAGCGTAGTCCCATTCTTCGGGGGAACCACAGATACGCAGTATTTT

d_gene: NA
j_gene: TRBJ2-5
abundance: NA
v_gene: TRBV7-3
CDR3aa: CASSLTSTLEETQYF
CDR3nt: TGTGCCAGCAGCTTAACCTCAACTTTGGAAGAGACCCAGTACTTC

d_gene: NA
j_gene: TRBJ1-5
abundance: NA
v_gene: TRBV20-1
CDR3aa: CSASSGGNQPQHF
CDR3nt: TGCAGTGCTAGTTCAGGGGGCAATCAGCCCCAGCATTTT

d_gene: NA
j_gene: TRBJ2-2
abundance: once
v_gene: TRBV6-5
CDR3aa: CASMTANTGELFF
CDR3nt: TGTGCCAGCATGACAGCGAACACCGGGGAGCTGTTTTTT

d_gene: NA
j_gene: TRBJ2-3
abundance: once
v_gene: TRBV7-2
CDR3aa: CASSGYGDTQYF
CDR3nt: TGTGCCAGCTCGGGTTACGGAGATACGCAGTATTTT

d_gene: TRBD2
j_gene: TRBJ2-1
abundance: NA
v_gene: TRBV25-1
CDR3aa: CASSLAGGSYNEQFF
CDR3nt: TGTGCCAGCAGTCTAGCGGGAGGATCCTACAATGAGCAGTTCTTC

d_gene: NA
j_gene: TRBJ1-3
abundance: NA
v_gene: TRBV7-6
CDR3aa: CASSLDRVQGNTIYF
CDR3nt: TGTGCCAGCAGCTTAGACAGGGTTCAAGGAAACACCATATATTTT

d_gene: TRBD2
j_gene: TRBJ2-7
abundance: NA
v_gene: TRBV19
CDR3aa: CASSRDYTYEQYF
CDR3nt: TGTGCCAGTAGTAGGGACTACACCTACGAGCAGTACTTC

d_gene: NA
j_gene: TRBJ1-2
abundance: NA
v_gene: TRBV12-2
CDR3aa: CASRWTGFGYTF
CDR3nt: TGTGCAAGTCGATGGACAGGGTTTGGCTACACCTTC

d_gene: NA
j_gene: TRBJ2-3
abundance: NA
v_gene: TRBV4-1
CDR3aa: CASRGTVATALQYF
CDR3nt: TGCGCCAGCAGGGGGACTGTAGCTACCGCTCTCCAGTATTTT

d_gene: NA
j_gene: TRBJ1-3
abundance: NA
v_gene: TRBV10-3
CDR3aa: CAISESKQNGNTIYF
CDR3nt: TGTGCCATCAGTGAGTCGAAACAGAATGGAAACACCATATATTTT

d_gene: NA
j_gene: TRBJ1-2
abundance: NA
v_gene: TRBV15
CDR3aa: CATSPDFDYGYTF
CDR3nt: TGTGCCACCAGCCCAGACTTCGACTATGGCTACACCTTC

d_gene: TRBD1
j_gene: TRBJ2-1
abundance: NA
v_gene: TRBV29-1
CDR3aa: CSVRTGSSYNEQFF
CDR3nt: TGCAGCGTAAGGACAGGGAGCTCCTACAATGAGCAGTTCTTC

d_gene: TRBD1
j_gene: TRBJ1-1
abundance: NA
v_gene: TRBV12-5
CDR3aa: CASGPGQGADTEAFF
CDR3nt: TGTGCTAGTGGCCCGGGACAGGGGGCTGACACTGAAGCTTTCTTT

d_gene: TRBD1
j_gene: TRBJ1-1
abundance: NA
v_gene: TRBV3-1/TRBV3-2
CDR3aa: CASGPTGGAGTEAFF
CDR3nt: TGTGCCAGCGGGCCCACAGGGGGCGCGGGCACTGAAGCTTTCTTT

d_gene: NA
j_gene: TRBJ2-1
abundance: NA
v_gene: TRBV27
CDR3aa: CASSLSGLSRTYNEQFF
CDR3nt: TGTGCCAGCAGTTTATCAGGACTATCTCGTACCTACAATGAGCAGTTCTTC

d_gene: TRBD1
j_gene: TRBJ1-2
abundance: NA
v_gene: TRBV9
CDR3aa: CASSVSGTGLNYGYTF
CDR3nt: TGTGCCAGCAGCGTATCCGGGACAGGGTTGAACTATGGCTACACCTTC

d_gene: TRBD1
j_gene: TRBJ2-3
abundance: NA
v_gene: TRBV7-2
CDR3aa: CASSRDRGAVDTQYF
CDR3nt: TGTGCCAGCAGCCGGGACAGGGGAGCGGTAGATACGCAGTATTTT

d_gene: NA
j_gene: TRBJ1-6
abundance: NA
v_gene: TRBV10-3
CDR3aa: CAARAGVLQSPLHF
CDR3nt: TGTGCCGCGAGGGCAGGGGTTCTTCAATCACCCCTCCACTTT

d_gene: TRBD2
j_gene: TRBJ2-7
abundance: NA
v_gene: TRBV24-1
CDR3aa: CATGPGTSYDEQYF
CDR3nt: TGTGCCACCGGCCCAGGGACTAGTTACGACGAGCAGTACTTC

d_gene: NA
j_gene: TRBJ2-2
abundance: NA
v_gene: TRBV19
CDR3aa: CASSIFGRDTGELFF
CDR3nt: TGTGCCAGTAGTATTTTTGGCAGGGACACCGGGGAGCTGTTTTTT

d_gene: NA
j_gene: TRBJ1-6
abundance: NA
v_gene: TRBV29-1
CDR3aa: CSVGVGWDSPLHF
CDR3nt: TGCAGCGTTGGTGTCGGGTGGGATTCACCCCTCCACTTT

d_gene: TRBD1
j_gene: TRBJ2-1
abundance: NA
v_gene: TRBV5-1
CDR3aa: CASSLQGVDEQFF
CDR3nt: TGCGCCAGCAGCTTACAGGGGGTCGATGAGCAGTTCTTC

d_gene: TRBD2
j_gene: TRBJ2-1
abundance: NA
v_gene: TRBV24-1
CDR3aa: CATSDHILAGEKNEQFF
CDR3nt: TGTGCCACCAGTGATCATATACTAGCGGGGGAAAAGAATGAGCAGTTCTTC

d_gene: TRBD1
j_gene: TRBJ2-1
abundance: few
v_gene: TRBV10-1
CDR3aa: CASSFEVGQGVDEQFF
CDR3nt: TGCGCCAGCAGTTTCGAAGTGGGACAGGGGGTCGATGAGCAGTTCTTC

d_gene: NA
j_gene: TRBJ1-2
abundance: NA
v_gene: TRBV11-2
CDR3aa: CASSPLGGLGYGYTF
CDR3nt: TGTGCCAGCAGCCCCCTCGGGGGGCTCGGCTATGGCTACACCTTC

d_gene: NA
j_gene: TRBJ2-7
abundance: few
v_gene: TRBV6-6
CDR3aa: CASSYLDYKQYF
CDR3nt: TGTGCCAGCAGTTACTTGGACTATAAGCAGTACTTC

d_gene: NA
j_gene: TRBJ1-1
abundance: NA
v_gene: TRBV6-5
CDR3aa: CASSLQGTEAFF
CDR3nt: TGTGCCAGCAGCCTGCAGGGAACTGAAGCTTTCTTT

d_gene: TRBD1
j_gene: TRBJ1-5
abundance: NA
v_gene: TRBV12-3/TRBV12-4
CDR3aa: CASSWQGDQPQHF
CDR3nt: TGTGCCAGCAGTTGGCAGGGGGACCAGCCCCAGCATTTT

d_gene: NA
j_gene: TRBJ2-1
abundance: NA
v_gene: TRBV7-3
CDR3aa: CASSPMAGNEQFF
CDR3nt: TGTGCCAGCAGCCCGATGGCGGGGAATGAGCAGTTCTTC

d_gene: TRBD1
j_gene: TRBJ1-6
abundance: NA
v_gene: TRBV6-4
CDR3aa: CASSAHGQGDNSPLHF
CDR3nt: TGTGCCAGCAGTGCCCACGGACAGGGGGATAATTCACCCCTCCACTTT

d_gene: NA
j_gene: TRBJ2-1
abundance: NA
v_gene: TRBV12-3/TRBV12-4
CDR3aa: CASSLSGGPCVF
CDR3nt: TGTGCCAGCAGTCTCAGCGGAGGGCCATGTGTCTTC

d_gene: NA
j_gene: TRBJ1-1
abundance: NA
v_gene: TRBV6-1
CDR3aa: CASSERSVREAFF
CDR3nt: TGTGCCAGCAGTGAACGCTCAGTGAGGGAAGCTTTCTTT

d_gene: TRBD2
j_gene: TRBJ2-3
abundance: NA
v_gene: TRBV2
CDR3aa: CASSVDSGSTDTQYF
CDR3nt: TGTGCCAGCAGTGTCGATAGCGGGAGCACAGATACGCAGTATTTT

d_gene: TRBD2
j_gene: TRBJ2-5
abundance: NA
v_gene: TRBV4-1
CDR3aa: CASSRWGLAGGIKETQYF
CDR3nt: TGCGCCAGCAGCCGGTGGGGACTAGCGGGAGGGATTAAAGAGACCCAGTACTTC

d_gene: NA
j_gene: TRBJ2-7
abundance: NA
v_gene: TRBV19
CDR3aa: CASSAVGSEQYF
CDR3nt: TGCGCCAGTAGTGCCGTAGGGAGCGAGCAGTACTTC

d_gene: TRBD1
j_gene: TRBJ2-2
abundance: NA
v_gene: TRBV27
CDR3aa: CASSQNPTGRTGELFF
CDR3nt: TGTGCCAGCAGCCAAAACCCGACAGGGCGCACCGGGGAGCTGTTTTTT

d_gene: TRBD1
j_gene: TRBJ1-4
abundance: NA
v_gene: TRBV29-1
CDR3aa: CSVTGTGVNEKLFF
CDR3nt: TGCAGCGTTACCGGGACAGGGGTTAATGAAAAACTGTTTTTT

d_gene: NA
j_gene: TRBJ1-1
abundance: NA
v_gene: TRBV4-1
CDR3aa: CASSSSGVLNTEAFF
CDR3nt: TGCGCCAGCAGCTCTTCAGGGGTGTTGAACACTGAAGCTTTCTTT